This T cell receptor (beta chain) was retrieved from a study of CD8 T cells in ankylosing spondylitis. This clonotype was counted a few times. For TCR beta, libraries came from quantitative 5'-RACE with molecular barcodes. TCRdb independently ran MiXCR on the 5' RACE reads; one entry per CDR3 protein. Counted here are approximately 150,000 distinct CDR3 sequences, around a tenth occurring once; the ten biggest clones make up around 15%. V was trimmed by 6 bases and J by 7 bases, leaving 9 bases between them. The CDR3 has 11 amino acids. Germline V gene lookup returns CDR1 MNHEY and CDR2 SVGAGI. The genes are TRBV6-5 and TRBJ1-1; possibly TRBD1 for D (5 bases). The sequence derives from a female donor with ankylosing spondylitis or in good health (not recorded which). The sequenced sample was blood, either unsorted or a sorted T cell fraction (not recorded which). In DNA form, the CDR3 reads TGTGCCAGCAGAAAGGGGAGTGAAGCTTTCTTT. The encoded protein is CASRKGSEAFF.